These 7 T cell receptor beta chains were sequenced from one sample in a study of molecular identifiers for immune sequencing clone quantification. TCRdb itself ran the PCR reads through MiXCR, one entry per CDR3 protein. The sample consists of hundreds of thousands of distinct CDR3 sequences, 25% of them appearing once. The sample taken for sequencing was naive CD8+ T cells from blood, with Jurkat cell RNA spiked in. Subset described: FACS-sorted CD8+CD4-CCR7+CD45RA+ naive T cells. Receptors originate from a human donor in good health. Some libraries in this study had Jurkat cell RNA spiked in.

V usage is TRBV12-3 or TRBV12-4 and J usage is TRBJ1-2, with 7 bases lining up with TRBD1. This CDR3 comprises 15 residues. Trimming cost V 5 bases and J 4 bases; bases outside gene matches: 10. CDR3 amino acids: CASSVDRPLGYGYTF. CDR3 sequence (DNA): TGTGCCAGCAGTGTGGACAGGCCTCTAGGCTATGGCTACACCTTC.

This clonotype was found a few times. A read error may explain this, as a much larger clone is one base away. The rearrangement joins TRBV5-4 to TRBJ1-1; D gene ambiguous. CDR3 size: 14 residues. Germline V CDR1 and CDR2: SGHNT, YYREEE (reference sequence). CDR3 sequence (DNA): TGTGCCTGCAGCTCATCTATCCTGAACACTGAAGCTTTCTTT. Its translation is CACSSSILNTEAFF.

This clonotype was detected a few times. The chain couples TRBV7-9 to TRBJ2-2, with 8 bases matching TRBD1. V dropped 7 bases and J dropped 6; count of bases not matched to a gene: 13. CDR3 size: 16 residues. The germline gives CDR1 SEHNR, CDR2 FQNEAQ (reference sequence). As DNA, the CDR3 is TGTGCCAGCAAGCCCAGACAGGGGTACGCCTCCGGGGAGCTGTTTTTT. Protein sequence: CASKPRQGYASGELFF. The full variable domain, in which reference TRBV7-9 and TRBJ2-2 provide the parts outside the CDR3, is DTGVSQNPRHKITKRGQNVTFRCDPISEHNRLYWYRQTLGQGPEFLTYFQNEAQLEKSRLLSDRFSAERPKGSFSTLEIQRTEQGDSAMYLCASKPRQGYASGELFFGEGSRLTVL.

This clonotype came up a few times. The gene calls are TRBV7-9 and TRBJ2-1; 8 positions match TRBD2. Germline CDR1 SEHNR, CDR2 FQNEAQ (reference sequence). This CDR3 has 17 residues. J lost 4 bases, V lost 4 bases, and 12 bases had no gene match. DNA for the CDR3: TGTGCCAGCAGCTCTACCGTAGCGGGACCGACTTACAATGAGCAGTTCTTC. Translation gives CASSSTVAGPTYNEQFF.

V usage is TRBV4-1 and J usage is TRBJ1-1; D not resolved. Looked up from germline, CDR1 is MGHRA and CDR2 is YSYEKL. The V end was cut by 1 base, the J end by 2 bases, with 11 bases between. This CDR3 comprises 15 residues. The CDR3 spells CASSQAPTDNTEAFF. The DNA of the CDR3 is TGCGCCAGCAGCCAAGCCCCGACGGACAACACTGAAGCTTTCTTT.

This clonotype came up many times. The chain joins TRBV5-1 to TRBJ2-7; D possibly corresponds to TRBD2 (5 bases). Trimming removed 6 bases from V and 6 bases from J, with 16 bases in between. The CDR3 consists of 13 residues. Germline loops: CDR1 SGHRS, CDR2 YFSETQ. The CDR3 sequence: CASTEGGGSEQYF. CDR3 DNA sequence: TGCGCCAGCACCGAAGGTGGAGGCTCCGAGCAGTACTTC.

Comments on this clonotype: A much larger clone lies one base from this, so it may be a read error. The CDR3 DNA follows: TGTGCCAGCAGCCCCTCTCAGGGGCATGGGGGTTCACCCCTCCCCTTT. Encoded protein: CASSPSQGHGGSPLPF. The gene calls are TRBV7-2 and TRBJ1-6; D perhaps matches TRBD1 (6 bases). From germline, CDR1 is SGHTA and CDR2 FQGNSA. The CDR3 length is 16 residues.